These T cell receptor beta chains were read from a single sample in a study of Graves' ophthalmopathy and Graves' hyperthyroidism. From the multiplex PCR reads, TCRdb called clonotypes with MiXCR, one entry per CDR3 protein. The sample yields hundreds of thousands of distinct CDR3 sequences, approximately 14% seen once. The specimen was blood. Every receptor here comes from a woman in her 30s with Graves' ophthalmopathy. Each CDR3 is given with its conserved first and last residue. A D gene is named only where the DNA matches it firmly. Some rows have no size entry. The others give once, few or many, or a class for an expanded clone.

>15|many|TRBV12-5|TRBD1|TRBJ2-5
CASGIGSGGQETQYF
TGTGCTAGTGGTATCGGTTCAGGGGGCCAAGAGACCCAGTACTTC
>14|many|TRBV12-3/TRBV12-4|-|TRBJ2-7
CASSFYQGTYEQYF
TGTGCCAGCAGTTTCTACCAAGGTACCTACGAGCAGTACTTC
>17|many|TRBV11-2|TRBD2|TRBJ2-7
CASSIIAGGAKAYEQYF
TGTGCCAGCAGCATTATAGCGGGGGGGGCAAAAGCCTACGAGCAGTACTTC
>12|-|TRBV29-1|-|TRBJ2-7
CSVAEGAGEQYF
TGCAGCGTTGCGGAGGGGGCCGGCGAGCAGTACTTC
>15|many|TRBV20-1|TRBD2|TRBJ2-7
CSARDRWLAGREQYF
TGCAGTGCTAGAGATCGGTGGCTAGCGGGAAGGGAGCAGTACTTC
>11|many|TRBV6-1|-|TRBJ1-2
CASIGLYGYTF
TGTGCCAGCATTGGGTTGTATGGCTACACCTTC
>12|many|TRBV30|TRBD1|TRBJ1-1
CAWGDRANRAFF
TGTGCCTGGGGGGACAGGGCGAACAGAGCTTTCTTT
>15|many|TRBV7-2|-|TRBJ1-3
CASSVFRGAGNTIYF
TGTGCCAGCAGCGTCTTCAGGGGAGCGGGAAACACCATATATTTT
>14|few|TRBV2|TRBD1|TRBJ1-5
CASSGGQGRQPQHF
TGTGCCAGCAGTGGCGGACAGGGGAGACAGCCCCAGCATTTT
>14|many|TRBV20-1|-|TRBJ1-1
CSARFRGANTEAFF
TGCAGTGCTAGATTCCGGGGGGCCAACACTGAAGCTTTCTTT
>17|-|TRBV5-1|TRBD2|TRBJ2-5
CASSLGLAGGVQETQYF
TGCGCCAGCAGCCTGGGACTAGCGGGAGGGGTGCAGGAGACCCAGTACTTC
>13|few|TRBV2|-|TRBJ1-5
CASSGRENQPQHF
TGTGCCAGCAGCGGACGGGAAAATCAGCCCCAGCATTTT
>14|many|TRBV15|-|TRBJ1-1
CATSRDGAWARAFF
TGTGCCACCAGCAGAGATGGGGCATGGGCGCGAGCTTTCTTT
>14|-|TRBV19|-|TRBJ1-2
CASSIVEGVDGYTF
TGTGCCAGTAGTATAGTAGAGGGCGTCGACGGCTACACCTTC
>15|-|TRBV28|TRBD1|TRBJ1-1
CASSITGTGVTEAFF
TGTGCCAGCAGTATCACCGGGACAGGGGTCACTGAAGCTTTCTTT
>15|many|TRBV7-8|TRBD1|TRBJ1-1
CASSLPRTGLTEAFF
TGTGCCAGCAGTCTACCGAGGACAGGGCTCACTGAAGCTTTCTTT
>11|many|TRBV27|-|TRBJ2-7
CASNGGREQYF
TGTGCCAGCAACGGGGGTCGTGAGCAGTACTTC
>15|-|TRBV5-1|-|TRBJ1-1
CASSLSRQSGTEAFF
TGCGCCAGCAGCCTCTCACGCCAGTCGGGCACTGAAGCTTTCTTT
>14|many|TRBV12-3/TRBV12-4|-|TRBJ2-7
CASTPGPSVGEQYF
TGTGCCAGCACCCCGGGACCGTCGGTTGGCGAGCAGTACTTC
>15|many|TRBV12-3/TRBV12-4|TRBD1|TRBJ2-7
CASTQTGVAPYEQYF
TGTGCCAGCACACAGACAGGGGTTGCCCCCTACGAGCAGTACTTC
>15|many|TRBV12-3/TRBV12-4|TRBD1|TRBJ2-5
CASSTRDRDGETQYF
TGTGCCAGCAGTACCCGGGACAGGGATGGAGAGACCCAGTACTTC
>14|many|TRBV28|-|TRBJ1-1
CASSLSQDREKAFF
TGTGCCAGCAGTTTAAGTCAGGACAGAGAGAAAGCTTTCTTT
>14|many|TRBV7-2|-|TRBJ1-2
CASSLVPPTGGYTF
TGTGCCAGCAGCTTAGTCCCTCCTACGGGTGGCTACACCTTC
>13|many|TRBV20-1|TRBD1|TRBJ1-1
CSAKDGTANEAFF
TGCAGTGCAAAAGACGGGACAGCGAATGAAGCTTTCTTT
>13|many|TRBV12-3/TRBV12-4|-|TRBJ1-2
CASSQQFNYGYTF
TGTGCCAGCAGTCAACAGTTTAACTATGGCTACACCTTC
>13|many|TRBV12-3/TRBV12-4|-|TRBJ1-5
CASSFGQEQPQHF
TGTGCCAGCAGTTTTGGGCAGGAACAGCCCCAGCATTTT
>11|many|TRBV20-1|-|TRBJ1-6
CSASSRRTLHF
TGCAGTGCTAGCAGTAGGAGAACCCTCCACTTT
>16|many|TRBV11-1|-|TRBJ1-1
CASRLGPHALNTEAFF
TGTGCCAGCAGACTCGGCCCCCATGCTTTGAACACTGAAGCTTTCTTT
>14|many|TRBV6-5|-|TRBJ1-1
CASSYTLMNTEAFF
TGTGCCAGCAGTTATACTCTAATGAACACTGAAGCTTTCTTT
>13|-|TRBV20-1|-|TRBJ2-7
CSARSQGTYEQYF
TGCAGTGCTAGATCCCAGGGAACCTACGAGCAGTACTTC
>16|many|TRBV11-2|-|TRBJ1-2
CASSTNTPRGSYGYTF
TGTGCCAGCAGCACAAATACGCCCCGGGGGAGCTATGGCTACACCTTC
>12|many|TRBV6-1|TRBD1|TRBJ1-1
CASRTGVTEAFF
TGTGCCAGCAGGACAGGGGTGACTGAAGCTTTCTTT
>14|many|TRBV9|TRBD2|TRBJ2-7
CASSAPGGGYEQYF
TGTGCCAGCAGCGCCCCCGGGGGGGGATACGAGCAGTACTTC
>15|-|TRBV6-1|-|TRBJ2-2
CASRWGGTATGELFF
TGTGCCAGCAGGTGGGGGGGGACAGCCACCGGGGAGCTGTTTTTT
>19|many|TRBV6-5|TRBD1|TRBJ1-6
CASSRTVDRGSSYNSPLHF
TGTGCCAGCAGCCGTACAGTGGACAGGGGGAGCTCCTATAATTCACCCCTCCACTTT
>17|many|TRBV24-1|TRBD1|TRBJ2-2
CATGGTGYFANTGELFF
TGTGCCACCGGAGGGACAGGCTATTTCGCGAACACCGGGGAGCTGTTTTTT
>15|many|TRBV5-1|-|TRBJ2-5
CASSLERELQETQYF
TGCGCCAGCAGCTTGGAACGGGAGTTGCAAGAGACCCAGTACTTC
>14|many|TRBV20-1|-|TRBJ1-5
CSASVGREGQPQHF
TGCAGTGCTAGCGTCGGCAGGGAGGGTCAGCCCCAGCATTTT
>15|few|TRBV18|-|TRBJ2-7
CASSPPSGLGSEQYF
TGTGCCAGCTCACCACCGTCTGGTCTGGGGAGCGAGCAGTACTTC
>12|many|TRBV20-1|-|TRBJ2-5
CSAPWVGKTQYF
TGCAGTGCTCCATGGGTCGGGAAGACCCAGTACTTC
>13|-|TRBV9|-|TRBJ1-3
CASSDPWGNTRYF
TGTGCCAGCAGCGATCCCTGGGGAAACACCAGATATTTT
>14|few|TRBV12-5|-|TRBJ1-5
CASGLAAGNQPQHF
TGTGCTAGTGGTTTGGCGGCGGGCAATCAGCCCCAGCATTTT
>14|few|TRBV4-1|-|TRBJ1-1
CASSPAGASTEAFF
TGCGCCAGCAGCCCGGCAGGGGCGAGCACTGAAGCTTTCTTT
>11|few|TRBV29-1|-|TRBJ1-6
CSVGTPGHLHF
TGCAGCGTGGGGACACCGGGACACCTCCACTTT
>14|many|TRBV6-1|TRBD2|TRBJ2-5
CASRVAGGGETQYF
TGTGCCAGCAGAGTAGCGGGAGGAGGAGAGACCCAGTACTTC
>16|many|TRBV6-5|-|TRBJ1-2
CASSYSDAIRRDGYTF
TGTGCCAGCAGTTACTCGGATGCAATAAGAAGGGATGGCTACACCTTC
>13|many|TRBV29-1|-|TRBJ1-5
CSAVMGSNQPQHF
TGCAGTGCGGTGATGGGTAGCAATCAGCCCCAGCATTTT
>15|-|TRBV7-8|TRBD1|TRBJ1-1
CASSKGQGTRAEAFF
TGTGCCAGCAGCAAGGGACAGGGGACGAGGGCTGAAGCTTTCTTT
>15|many|TRBV12-3/TRBV12-4|-|TRBJ1-5
CASRGSGGEDQPQHF
TGTGCCAGCAGAGGTTCTGGGGGCGAGGATCAGCCCCAGCATTTT
>12|few|TRBV7-9|-|TRBJ1-1
CASTWGDTEAFF
TGTGCCAGCACTTGGGGGGACACTGAAGCTTTCTTT
>15|many|TRBV19|TRBD1|TRBJ2-7
CASSIDRQGGYEQYF
TGTGCCAGTAGTATAGACCGACAGGGCGGATACGAGCAGTACTTC
>13|many|TRBV6-5|-|TRBJ1-1
CASSYRGANEAFF
TGTGCCAGCAGTTACCGTGGGGCCAATGAAGCTTTCTTT
>15|few|TRBV28|-|TRBJ1-1
CASSSPGWRNTEAFF
TGTGCCAGCAGTTCCCCAGGGTGGAGGAACACTGAAGCTTTCTTT
>17|-|TRBV18|-|TRBJ1-2
CASSPSLGALQDYGYTF
TGTGCCAGCTCACCATCTCTAGGGGCTCTACAAGACTATGGCTACACCTTC
>11|few|TRBV30|-|TRBJ2-7
CAQKRGYEQYF
TGTGCTCAAAAAAGGGGTTACGAGCAGTACTTC